The rows below give T cell receptor beta chains drawn from one sample of a study of T-cell reconstitution after alpha-beta-depleted transplantation in children. Using its own MiXCR run on the PCR reads, TCRdb lists one record per CDR3 protein. Here the sample spans some 550,000 distinct CDR3 sequences, roughly 23% being singletons. This sample comprised PBMCs, mostly from graft donor cells, obtained 360 days after TCRalphabeta/CD19-depleted stem cell transplant. These receptors originate from a boy under two years old who had a stem cell transplant for acute myeloid leukemia, so the T cells may come from the graft donor. Each CDR3 is given with its conserved first and last residue. D genes are given only for firm matches. Clone size, where shown, is once, few, many, or a class for clones that have expanded.

-	TRBV6-5	TRBJ1-5	many	TGTGCCAGCAGTTTGAATACCAATCAGCCCCAGCATTTT	CASSLNTNQPQHF
-	TRBV6-5	TRBJ2-4	-	TGTGCCAGCAGTCACGGGGGGCGATCAGCCAAAAACATTCAGTACTTC	CASSHGGRSAKNIQYF
TRBD1	TRBV12-3/TRBV12-4	TRBJ1-2	-	TGTGCCAGCAGCGAGCGAAGGACAGGGGGCTCCTATGGCTACACCTTC	CASSERRTGGSYGYTF
-	TRBV4-3	TRBJ1-2	-	TGCGCCAGCAGCCAAGATCTCCCCGGTTCGCGACTCTACTATGGCTACACCTTC	CASSQDLPGSRLYYGYTF
-	TRBV27	TRBJ2-7	once	TGTGCCAGCAGTTTAATAGGTCTCGGAGAGCAGTACTTC	CASSLIGLGEQYF
-	TRBV4-3	TRBJ2-7	few	TGCGCCAGCAGCCAAGACGGAGGGGACGACGAGCAGTACTTC	CASSQDGGDDEQYF
-	TRBV20-1	TRBJ2-3	-	TGCAGTGCTAGAGTGTTAGCGCGGGACACAGATACGCAGTATTTT	CSARVLARDTDTQYF
-	TRBV20-1	TRBJ1-5	many	TGCAGTGCTAGGGGACACTATAGCAATCAGCCCCAGCATTTT	CSARGHYSNQPQHF
-	TRBV28	TRBJ1-2	-	TGTGCCAGCAACCCGGGACCGTCTAACTATGGCTACACCTTC	CASNPGPSNYGYTF
-	TRBV12-3/TRBV12-4	TRBJ1-2	few	TGTGCCAGCAGTTTAGGCCGGCCGGCTGGGGGCTACACCTTC	CASSLGRPAGGYTF
-	TRBV13	TRBJ2-4	many	TGTGCCAGCAGCTTAACAGGGAGGACCAAAAACATTCAGTACTTC	CASSLTGRTKNIQYF
-	TRBV12-3/TRBV12-4	TRBJ2-5	-	TGTGCCAGCCACGATCGGGAGACCCAGTACTTC	CASHDRETQYF
-	TRBV7-8	TRBJ2-7	-	TGTGCCAGCAGCCCCTACACCCTGGAGACCTACGAGCAGTACTTC	CASSPYTLETYEQYF
-	TRBV21-1	TRBJ2-5	few	TGTGCCAGCAGCAAAGCGCCTCTCGCATTGGGGAGTGGGACCCAGTACTTC	CASSKAPLALGSGTQYF
TRBD1	TRBV5-1	TRBJ1-6	-	TGCGCCAGCAGCGTGACAGGGAGATCGATCTCACCCCTCCACTTT	CASSVTGRSISPLHF
-	TRBV10-3	TRBJ2-4	many	TGTGCCATCAGTGGGACATATAAAAACATTCAGTACTTC	CAISGTYKNIQYF
TRBD1	TRBV18	TRBJ2-3	many	TGTGCCAGCTCACCTAGAGGGGGCGCGAGATTTGGTGATACGCAGTATTTT	CASSPRGGARFGDTQYF